The rows below give T cell receptor beta chains drawn from one sample of a study of shared clonotypes between healthy human individuals. Using immunoSEQ multiplex PCR, the repertoire was profiled, and TCRdb retains in-frame clones only, with some absent. The top ten hold more than 0.35% of the sample, which has about 2.4 million clones, roughly 93% seen once. Sequenced sample: naive CD4+ T cells from PBMCs. These receptors were taken from a man between 18 and 29 years old in good health. Some clones in this sample may be carry-over from other donors' samples. Both conserved end residues are part of each CDR3. Each record gives: V gene, clone size, J gene, D gene, CDR3 protein, CDR3 DNA. D genes are given only for firm matches. Where a row states a size, it is once, few, many or the class of an expanded clone; other rows omit it.

TRBV5-1,NA,TRBJ2-5,TRBD1,CASSARQGAREETQYF,TGCGCCAGCAGCGCCCGACAGGGGGCCCGGGAAGAGACCCAGTACTTC
TRBV30,NA,TRBJ1-1,TRBD1,CAPWEGAPQGTEAFF,TGTGCCCCTTGGGAGGGGGCTCCCCAGGGCACTGAAGCTTTCTTT
TRBV27,NA,TRBJ1-4,NA,CASSFRLTNEKLFF,TGTGCCAGCAGTTTTAGGCTGACTAATGAAAAACTGTTTTTT
TRBV5-6,NA,TRBJ1-2,TRBD1,CASSFGQGADYGYTF,TGTGCCAGCAGCTTCGGACAGGGTGCAGACTATGGCTACACCTTC
TRBV5-1,NA,TRBJ2-5,TRBD2,CASSSEAGYQETQYF,TGCGCCAGCAGCTCTGAAGCGGGGTACCAAGAGACCCAGTACTTC
TRBV18,NA,TRBJ1-1,NA,CASSPPRGLPVDIEAFF,TGTGCCAGCTCACCACCGCGGGGGCTCCCGGTCGATATTGAAGCTTTCTTT
TRBV28,few,TRBJ1-1,NA,CASSLDNTEAFF,TGTGCCAGCAGTCTGGACAACACTGAAGCTTTCTTT
TRBV11-3,NA,TRBJ1-1,NA,CASSLGQNTEAFF,TGTGCCAGCAGCTTAGGTCAGAACACTGAAGCTTTCTTT
TRBV18,NA,TRBJ2-1,TRBD2,CASSPFGTSVNNEQFF,TGTGCCAGCTCACCATTCGGGACTAGCGTTAACAATGAGCAGTTCTTC
TRBV27,NA,TRBJ2-1,NA,CASSLSYGTTYNEQFF,TGTGCCAGCAGTTTATCGTACGGGACGACCTACAATGAGCAGTTCTTC
TRBV14,NA,TRBJ2-1,NA,CASSHRVGLYNEQFF,TGTGCCAGCAGCCATAGAGTTGGCCTCTACAATGAGCAGTTCTTC
TRBV7-9,few,TRBJ1-1,TRBD1,CASSDRLPTEAFF,TGTGCCAGCTCGGACAGGCTTCCGACTGAAGCTTTCTTT
TRBV5-4,NA,TRBJ2-3,NA,CASSSRRGDRTDTQYF,TGTGCCAGCAGCAGCAGGAGGGGGGATAGGACAGATACGCAGTATTTT
TRBV4-1,NA,TRBJ2-1,TRBD2,CASSQGNGRASGAYNEQFF,TGCGCCAGCAGCCAAGGAAACGGGAGGGCCTCGGGGGCCTACAATGAGCAGTTCTTC
TRBV5-6,few,TRBJ1-1,NA,CASSLFGRDTEAFF,TGTGCCAGCAGCTTGTTCGGCAGGGATACTGAAGCTTTCTTT
TRBV9,NA,TRBJ2-2,NA,CASSEPNTGELFF,TGTGCCAGCAGCGAACCGAACACCGGGGAGCTGTTTTTT
TRBV28,NA,TRBJ1-1,NA,CASSPHGSGQAFF,TGTGCCAGCAGCCCCCATGGGAGTGGACAAGCTTTCTTT
TRBV15,NA,TRBJ1-2,NA,CATSRVDNYGYTF,TGTGCCACCAGCAGGGTGGACAACTATGGCTACACCTTC
TRBV5-6,NA,TRBJ2-3,NA,CASSLGRGADTQYF,TGTGCCAGCAGCTTGGGCAGGGGGGCAGATACGCAGTATTTT
TRBV5-1,NA,TRBJ2-3,NA,CASSLAGLITDTQYF,TGCGCCAGCAGCTTGGCCGGGCTGATTACAGATACGCAGTATTTT
TRBV7-8,NA,TRBJ2-1,NA,CASSLERYNEQFF,TGTGCCAGCAGCTTAGAACGTTACAATGAGCAGTTCTTC
TRBV6-6,NA,TRBJ2-5,TRBD1,CASSLGQQETQYF,TGTGCCAGCAGTTTGGGACAGCAAGAGACCCAGTACTTC
TRBV7-8,NA,TRBJ2-1,TRBD2,CASSPSGSPFYNEQFF,TGTGCCAGCAGCCCTAGCGGGAGCCCATTCTACAATGAGCAGTTCTTC
TRBV7-2,once,TRBJ2-7,NA,CASSLEKGAGEYF,TGTGCCAGCAGCTTAGAGAAAGGGGCCGGGGAGTACTTC
TRBV5-1,NA,TRBJ2-1,NA,CASSLTQGRREQFF,TGCGCCAGCAGCTTGACCCAGGGGCGGCGCGAGCAGTTCTTC
TRBV5-1,NA,TRBJ1-4,NA,CASSLGQADLLGLTNEKLFF,TGCGCCAGCAGCTTGGGACAGGCTGACCTATTGGGTTTAACTAATGAAAAACTGTTTTTT